The clone carrying this T cell receptor beta chain has a handful of counts. For the second PCR, which ran for about 7 to 11 cycles, a sample-barcoded 5' primer and a J-beta primer mix were used. TCRdb processed the 5' RACE reads anew with MiXCR; each CDR3 protein has one entry. The repertoire holds 800,000 to 1,300,000 distinct CDR3 sequences, roughly a quarter seen once, with about 0.69% in the top ten. After removal of 5 bases from V and 0 bases from J, the junction contained 16 bases not matched to a gene. In germline, CDR1 is MDHEN, CDR2 SYDVKM. CDR3 size: 19 residues. These data belong to a study of blood T cells in healthy people across ages. These data also featured in a second study, about T cells of mothers and their children. As reported in that work: With the M1S primer of the second PCR, sample barcodes and 2-4 random nucleotides were added. Over 9.5 million TCR beta CDR3 reads were obtained from each mother, and about 3 million from each child.

Sequenced input: blood. The chain is built from TRBV28 and TRBJ2-3; 8 nucleotides match TRBD1. The TCR originated in a girl aged 2-10 years in good health. The CDR3 coding sequence is TGTGCCAGCAGTCCCTCCCCGGGACAGGTACATACTAGCACAGATACGCAGTATTTT. It translates to CASSPSPGQVHTSTDTQYF.